This T cell receptor beta chain was sequenced during a study of shared clonotypes between healthy human individuals (dated by TCRdb to 2020 to 2021). Study-wide context: A couple of women and a few men aged 18 to 49 years were included in the cohort. For each donor, CD4 naive and CD4 memory were each run on three plates, CD8 naive on two plates, and CD8 memory on one plate. To estimate repertoire size and how much clonotype sharing occurs between individuals, the study deeply sequenced the blood TCR repertoires of roughly 5 healthy adults. Libraries were prepared and TCR repertoires were sequenced by different laboratories using diverse techniques, in order to increase sequencing depth and limit assay-specific biases. Per donor, leukapheresis produced somewhere between about 0.94 and 9.5 billion PBMCs.

There are a few counts of this clone. Which antigen it targets is not known. No base quality information exists; no much larger clone differs at one position. The CDR3 numbers 15 residues from cysteine through phenylalanine. CDR3 DNA only is kept here, 45 bases in frame from base 1. V and J are truncated by 5 bases and 0 bases respectively, leaving an intervening sequence of 11 bases. According to the germline V gene, CDR1 reads MNHNS and CDR2 reads SASEGT. TCR CDR3 regions were amplified from genomic DNA by multiplex PCR using the deep immunoSEQ assay. Extracted genomic DNA from each cell subset was spread evenly across all wells of several immunoSEQ 96-well plates, with each plate serving as a replicate. Each replicate PCR for sorted subsets received about 0.2 ug genomic DNA, equal to 28,000 or so T cell genomes. The purified libraries were quantified using a Qubit 3.0 fluorometer, sized with a Bioanalyzer 2100, and then quantified again using the KAPA Library Quantification kit. Every immunoSEQ 96-well plate was sequenced on a separate single-read 150-cycle Illumina NextSeq 550 flow cell. In the paper's pipeline: Because only junctional sequences without quality scores were contained in the immunoSEQ output, filtering matching that applied to full-length reads could not be performed. Sequences were annotated with PyIR, a Python wrapper for IgBLAST v1.9, using IMGT germline references to assign V/J genes and CDR3. Reads were removed for weak V/J assignments (E-value above 1e-6), missing CDR3, stop codons, out-of-frame junctions, or ambiguous translated residues. V3J clonotypes were defined as sequences sharing the same inferred V gene, J gene, and CDR3 amino acid sequence. To compute the percentage overlap between repertoires, the number of shared unique clonotypes was divided by the size of the smaller repertoire. Richness of each repertoire was evaluated using RTK rarefaction, the Chao1 estimator, and Recon v2.1 estimates of unobserved clonotypes. Generation probabilities were computed with OLGA for all TCRbeta clonotypes obtained by the gDNA method from several donors. TCRdb took this table from immuneACCESS and kept in-frame rearrangements with V and J called. Such tables lack part of the clones; where checked against another copy, unresolved V genes explain under half of the gap, and the rest is unexplained. V and J calls plus clone size are reproduced from that table; the DNA served to infer D and trimming. Present in this sample are 950,000 to 1,200,000 clones, approximately 80% of which were seen just once. The ten largest clones add up to roughly 0.82% of the sample.

Healthy HIV-negative adults with no recently reported acute infections or vaccinations were included as donors. Every donor was a Caucasian adult residing in Nashville, Tennessee, USA. Magnetic negative selection was used to enrich CD4+ T cells, after which naive cells were positively selected on CD45RA and the negative fraction became the memory subset. Blood was obtained by leukapheresis, after which PBMCs were separated by Ficoll-Histopaque density gradient centrifugation and cryopreserved in liquid nitrogen vapor phase. Purity and quantity of every magnetically sorted T cell population were checked by analytical flow cytometry. Genomic DNA was isolated from every sorted fraction and measured by UV absorbance on a Nanodrop 2000c. The study at large found these results: Compared with non-shared clonotypes, the clonotypes found in all four sorted-subset donors had higher generation probabilities. Sharing across four donors was observed for 5% to 6.5% of naive CD4, about 4% of naive CD8, 2% to 2.5% of memory CD4, and roughly 0.43% of memory CD8 clonotypes. Pairwise subsampling indicated that sequencing depth was expected to affect the degree of clonotype sharing among donors. Because the study included a small number of donors, the genetic and exposure-history diversity represented was limited. Even with the large sequencing depth, rarefaction of the sorted-subset datasets indicated that sequencing was incomplete. Estimated clonotype richness was generally larger for naive than for memory subsets. Only blood was sampled, and tissue TCR repertoires likely differ from those in blood.

Here the chain combines TRBV6-1 and TRBJ1-5; there is no confident call for the D gene. Sequenced sample: memory CD4+ T cells from PBMCs. The cell subset or site label of this sample denotes: CD45RA-negative fraction. This clonotype was sampled from a man in his late teens or twenties in good health. Some clones in this sample may be carry-over from other donors' samples. The bases read TGTGCCAGCAGTCGCGGACTCTATAGCAATCAGCCCCAGCATTTT. Its product reads: CASSRGLYSNQPQHF.